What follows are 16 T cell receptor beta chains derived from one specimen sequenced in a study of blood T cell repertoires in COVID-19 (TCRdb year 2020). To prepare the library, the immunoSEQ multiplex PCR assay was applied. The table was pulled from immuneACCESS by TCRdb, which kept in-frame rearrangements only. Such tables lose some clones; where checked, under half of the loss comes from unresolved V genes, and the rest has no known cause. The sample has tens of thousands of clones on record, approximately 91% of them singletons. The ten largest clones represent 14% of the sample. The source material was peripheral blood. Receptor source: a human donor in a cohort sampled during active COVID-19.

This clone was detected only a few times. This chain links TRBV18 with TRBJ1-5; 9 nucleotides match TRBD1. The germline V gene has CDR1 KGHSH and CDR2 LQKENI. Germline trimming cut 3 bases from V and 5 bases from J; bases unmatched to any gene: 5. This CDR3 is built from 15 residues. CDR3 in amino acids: CASSPTGGEDQPQHF. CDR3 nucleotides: TGTGCCAGCTCACCCACAGGGGGCGAGGATCAGCCCCAGCATTTT.

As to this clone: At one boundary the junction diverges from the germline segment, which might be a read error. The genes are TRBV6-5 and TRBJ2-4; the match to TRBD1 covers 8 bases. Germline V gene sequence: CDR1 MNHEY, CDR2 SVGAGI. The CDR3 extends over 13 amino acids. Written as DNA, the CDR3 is TGTGCCAGCAGTACAGGGGGGCGACGGTTCTTGGACTTC. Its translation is CASSTGGRRFLDF.

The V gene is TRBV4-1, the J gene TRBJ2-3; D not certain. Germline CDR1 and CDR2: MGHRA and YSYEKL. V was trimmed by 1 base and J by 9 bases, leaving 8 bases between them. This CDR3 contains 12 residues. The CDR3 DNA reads TGCGCCAGCAGCCAAGTGGTAGAGACGCAGTATTTT. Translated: CASSQVVETQYF.

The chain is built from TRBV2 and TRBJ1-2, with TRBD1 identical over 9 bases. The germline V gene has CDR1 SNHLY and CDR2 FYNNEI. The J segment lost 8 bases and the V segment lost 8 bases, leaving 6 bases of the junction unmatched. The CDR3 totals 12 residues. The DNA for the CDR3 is TGTGCCAGCGGGACAGGGCGAGGCGGCTACACCTTC. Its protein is CASGTGRGGYTF.

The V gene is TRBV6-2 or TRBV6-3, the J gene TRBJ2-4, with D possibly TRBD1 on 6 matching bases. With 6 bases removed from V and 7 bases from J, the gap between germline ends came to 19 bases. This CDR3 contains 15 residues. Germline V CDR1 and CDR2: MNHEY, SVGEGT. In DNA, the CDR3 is TGTGCCAGCAGCCTTGCTGGGGGCAAGGGGAACATTCAGTACTTC. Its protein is CASSLAGGKGNIQYF.

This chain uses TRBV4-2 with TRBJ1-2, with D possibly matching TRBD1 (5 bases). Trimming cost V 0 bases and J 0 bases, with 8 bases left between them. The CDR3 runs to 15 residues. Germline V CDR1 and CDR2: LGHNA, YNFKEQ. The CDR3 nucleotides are TGTGCCAGCAGCCAAGATTGGGGCACTAACTATGGCTACACCTTC. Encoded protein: CASSQDWGTNYGYTF.

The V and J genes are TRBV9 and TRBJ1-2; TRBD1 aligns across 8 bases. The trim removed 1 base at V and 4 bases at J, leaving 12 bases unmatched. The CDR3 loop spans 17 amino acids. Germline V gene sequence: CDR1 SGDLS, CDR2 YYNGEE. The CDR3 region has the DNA TGTGCCAGCAGCGTATACCGGGACAGGTCTGCGGGCTATGGCTACACCTTC. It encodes CASSVYRDRSAGYGYTF.

The CDR3 loop is CAIGRRGPNQETQYF. Here the CDR3 DNA reads TGTGCCATCGGGCGGCGGGGTCCCAACCAAGAGACCCAGTACTTC. The J gene is TRBJ2-5, the V gene TRBV10-3; perhaps TRBD2 as D (6 bases). Trimming stripped 8 bases from V and 0 bases from J, with 16 bases between. Germline-derived CDR1 and CDR2 are ENHRY and SYGVKD. The CDR3 contains 15 residues.

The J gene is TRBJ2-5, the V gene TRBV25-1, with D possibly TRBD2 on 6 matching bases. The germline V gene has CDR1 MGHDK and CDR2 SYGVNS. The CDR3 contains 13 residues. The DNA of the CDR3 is TGTGCTGCGGGGCCCCCCAACGTAGAGACCCAGTACTTC. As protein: CAAGPPNVETQYF.

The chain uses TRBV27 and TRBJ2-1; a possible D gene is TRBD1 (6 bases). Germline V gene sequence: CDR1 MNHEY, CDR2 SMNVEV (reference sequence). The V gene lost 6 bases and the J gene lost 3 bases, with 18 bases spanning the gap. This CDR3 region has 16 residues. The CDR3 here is CASRSHGTSIYNEQFF. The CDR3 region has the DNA TGTGCCAGCAGATCCCATGGGACAAGCATCTACAATGAGCAGTTCTTC.

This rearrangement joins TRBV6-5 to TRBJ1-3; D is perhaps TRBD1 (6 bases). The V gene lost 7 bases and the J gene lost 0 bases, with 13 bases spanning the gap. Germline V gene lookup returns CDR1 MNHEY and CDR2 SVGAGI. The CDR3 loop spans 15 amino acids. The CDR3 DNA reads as TGTGCCAGCAACCCGACAGGCCGCTCTGGAAACACCATATATTTT. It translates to CASNPTGRSGNTIYF.

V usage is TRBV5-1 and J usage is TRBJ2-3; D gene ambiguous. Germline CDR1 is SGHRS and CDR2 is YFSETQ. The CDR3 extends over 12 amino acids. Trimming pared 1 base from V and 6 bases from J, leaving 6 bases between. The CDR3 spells CASSLFEDTQYF. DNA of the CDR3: TGCGCCAGCAGCTTGTTCGAGGATACGCAGTATTTT.

The CDR3 DNA sequence: TGTGCCAGCAGTCGGGTCGGAGATAGGACTGAAGCTTTCTTT. Translated: CASSRVGDRTEAFF. The rearrangement uses TRBV2 and TRBJ1-1; D not certain. This CDR3 is built from 14 residues. The germline CDR1 and CDR2 sequences are SNHLY and FYNNEI. V was shortened by 5 bases and J by 5 bases, with 15 bases between the two germline ends.

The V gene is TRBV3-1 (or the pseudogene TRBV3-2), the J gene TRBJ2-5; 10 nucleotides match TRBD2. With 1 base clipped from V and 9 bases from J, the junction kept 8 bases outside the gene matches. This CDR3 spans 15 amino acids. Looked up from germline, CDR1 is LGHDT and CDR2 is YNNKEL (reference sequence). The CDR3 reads CASSQGLAGAGAQYF. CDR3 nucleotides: TGTGCCAGCAGCCAAGGTCTAGCGGGGGCAGGGGCCCAGTACTTC.

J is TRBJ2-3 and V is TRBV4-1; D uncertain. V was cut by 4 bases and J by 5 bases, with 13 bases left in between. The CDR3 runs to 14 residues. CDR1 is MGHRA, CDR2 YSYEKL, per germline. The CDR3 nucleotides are TGCGCCAGCAGCCCACAAGATGCCCAAGATACGCAGTATTTT. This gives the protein CASSPQDAQDTQYF.

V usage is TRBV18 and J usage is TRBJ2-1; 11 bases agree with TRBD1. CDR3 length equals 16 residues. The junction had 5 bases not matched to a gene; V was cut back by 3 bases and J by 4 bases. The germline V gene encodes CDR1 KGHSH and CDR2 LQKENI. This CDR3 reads CASSPGQGVSYNEQFF. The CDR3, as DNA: TGTGCCAGCTCACCGGGACAGGGGGTATCTTACAATGAGCAGTTCTTC.